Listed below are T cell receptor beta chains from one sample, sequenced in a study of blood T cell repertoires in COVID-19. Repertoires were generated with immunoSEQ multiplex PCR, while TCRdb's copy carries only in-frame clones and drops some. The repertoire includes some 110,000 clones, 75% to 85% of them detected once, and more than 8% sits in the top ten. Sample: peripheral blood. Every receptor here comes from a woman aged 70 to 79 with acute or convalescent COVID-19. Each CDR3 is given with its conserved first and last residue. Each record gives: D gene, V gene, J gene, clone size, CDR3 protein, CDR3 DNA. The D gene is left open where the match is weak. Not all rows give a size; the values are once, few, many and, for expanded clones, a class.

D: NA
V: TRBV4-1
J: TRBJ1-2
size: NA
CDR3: CASSQNSDSYYGYTF
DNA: TGCGCCAGCAGCCAGAACTCGGACAGCTACTATGGCTACACCTTC

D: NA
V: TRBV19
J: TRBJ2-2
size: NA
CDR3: CASSIKEGTGELFF
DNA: TGTGCCAGTAGTATTAAGGAGGGCACCGGGGAGCTGTTTTTT

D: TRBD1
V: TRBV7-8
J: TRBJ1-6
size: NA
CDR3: CASGDSRNSPLHF
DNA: TGTGCCAGCGGGGACAGCCGAAATTCACCCCTCCACTTT

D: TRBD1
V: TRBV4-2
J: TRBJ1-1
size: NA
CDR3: CASSQTGGDTEAFF
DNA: TGTGCCAGCAGCCAGACAGGGGGGGACACTGAAGCTTTCTTT

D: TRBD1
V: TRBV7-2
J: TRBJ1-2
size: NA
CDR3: CASSSQGGSYGYTF
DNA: TGTGCCAGCAGCTCACAGGGGGGGAGCTATGGCTACACCTTC

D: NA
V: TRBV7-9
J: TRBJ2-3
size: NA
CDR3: CASSPSGGGGLDTQYF
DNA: TGTGCCAGCAGCCCTAGTGGCGGCGGGGGCCTAGATACGCAGTATTTT

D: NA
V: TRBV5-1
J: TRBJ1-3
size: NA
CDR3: CASSLGHPSSGNTIYF
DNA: TGCGCCAGCAGCTTGGGACACCCGAGCTCTGGAAACACCATATATTTT

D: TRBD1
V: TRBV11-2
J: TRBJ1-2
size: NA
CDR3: CASSSPGQGNYGYTF
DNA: TGTGCCAGCAGCTCCCCGGGACAGGGGAACTATGGCTACACCTTC

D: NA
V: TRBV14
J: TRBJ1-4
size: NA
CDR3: CASSQDRQAGGEKLFF
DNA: TGTGCCAGCAGCCAAGATCGGCAGGCCGGTGGGGAAAAACTGTTTTTT

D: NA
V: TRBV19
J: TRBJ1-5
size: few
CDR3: CASSTNRVWDQPQHF
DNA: TGTGCCAGTAGTACGAACAGGGTTTGGGATCAGCCCCAGCATTTT

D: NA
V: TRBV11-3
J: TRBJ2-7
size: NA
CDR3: CASSTRGGMNYEQYF
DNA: TGTGCCAGCAGCACCAGGGGAGGGATGAACTACGAGCAGTACTTC

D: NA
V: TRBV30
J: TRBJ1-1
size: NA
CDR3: CAWSPTGFEAFF
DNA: TGTGCCTGGAGCCCCACGGGGTTTGAAGCTTTCTTT

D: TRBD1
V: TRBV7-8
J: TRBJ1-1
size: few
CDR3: CASSRGQGITEAFF
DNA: TGTGCCAGCAGCCGGGGACAGGGAATCACTGAAGCTTTCTTT

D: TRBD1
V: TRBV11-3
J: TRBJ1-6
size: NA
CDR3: CASSLTGASPLHF
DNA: TGTGCCAGCAGCTTAACAGGGGCGTCACCCCTCCACTTT

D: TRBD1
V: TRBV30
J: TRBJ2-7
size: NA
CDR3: CAWTRLRGQASEQYF
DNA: TGTGCCTGGACCCGCCTCAGAGGACAGGCCAGCGAGCAGTACTTC

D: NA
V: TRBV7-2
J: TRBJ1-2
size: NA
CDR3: CASSLVSTGYDGYTF
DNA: TGTGCCAGCAGCTTAGTCAGCACAGGGTATGATGGCTACACCTTC

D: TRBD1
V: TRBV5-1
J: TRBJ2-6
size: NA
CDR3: CASSLGTGESSGANVLTF
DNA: TGCGCCAGCAGCCTAGGGACAGGGGAATCTTCTGGGGCCAACGTCCTGACTTTC

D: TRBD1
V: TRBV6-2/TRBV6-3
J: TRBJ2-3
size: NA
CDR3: CASSYGMTGSTQYF
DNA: TGTGCCAGCAGTTACGGGATGACAGGGAGCACGCAGTATTTT

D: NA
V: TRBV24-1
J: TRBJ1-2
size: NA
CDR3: CATSGTGDDYGYTF
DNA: TGTGCCACCAGTGGCACGGGGGATGACTATGGCTACACCTTC

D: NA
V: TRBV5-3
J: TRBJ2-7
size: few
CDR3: CARSLRQRAYEQYF
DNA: TGTGCCAGAAGCCTAAGACAGCGAGCCTACGAGCAGTACTTC

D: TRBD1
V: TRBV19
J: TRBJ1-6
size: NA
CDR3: CASRIGGGADNSPLHF
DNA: TGTGCCAGTAGGATAGGAGGGGGCGCGGACAATTCACCCCTCCACTTT

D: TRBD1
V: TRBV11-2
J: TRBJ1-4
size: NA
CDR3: CASSEAGTGSEKLFF
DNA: TGTGCCAGCAGTGAAGCCGGGACAGGGTCTGAAAAACTGTTTTTT

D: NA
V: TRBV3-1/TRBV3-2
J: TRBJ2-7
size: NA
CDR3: CASSQDSVVSPRYEQYF
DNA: TGTGCCAGCAGCCAAGATTCTGTAGTCTCTCCGCGTTACGAGCAGTACTTC

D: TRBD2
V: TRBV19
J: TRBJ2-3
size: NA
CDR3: CASSIPSGSGRNTQYF
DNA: TGTGCCAGTAGTATCCCCAGCGGGAGCGGTAGGAATACGCAGTATTTT

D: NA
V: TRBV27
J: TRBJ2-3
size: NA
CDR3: CASSLSGGEYSTDTQYF
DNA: TGTGCCAGCAGTTTATCTGGCGGCGAATATAGCACAGATACGCAGTATTTT

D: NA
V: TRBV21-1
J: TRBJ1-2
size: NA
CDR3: CASSKTTEDRGLDHTF
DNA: TGTGCCAGCAGCAAAACGACCGAAGACAGGGGGCTTGATCACACCTTC

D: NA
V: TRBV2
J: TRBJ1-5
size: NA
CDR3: CASSRGQPQHF
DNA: TGTGCCAGCAGCCGGGGGCAGCCCCAGCATTTT

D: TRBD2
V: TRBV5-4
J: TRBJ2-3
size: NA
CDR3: CASSPGLAGGRGDTQYF
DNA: TGTGCCAGCAGCCCGGGACTAGCGGGAGGGCGGGGAGATACGCAGTATTTT

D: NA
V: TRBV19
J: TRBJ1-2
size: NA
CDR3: CASTPQTGVYGYTF
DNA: TGTGCCAGTACACCCCAGACCGGGGTGTATGGCTACACCTTC